This entry lists 18 T cell receptor beta chains sequenced from one sample in a study of blood T cell repertoires in COVID-19. The protocol was immunoSEQ multiplex PCR, while the TCRdb copy is restricted to in-frame clones and leaves out a portion. The repertoire consists of about 190,000 clones, with roughly 89% occurring once and the leading ten covering 0.62%. The sequenced sample was peripheral blood. The receptors stem from a man aged 50 to 60 with acute or convalescent COVID-19.

The rearrangement uses TRBV5-4 and TRBJ2-3, with 7 bases that match TRBD2. This CDR3 region has 16 residues. J lost 2 bases, V lost 1 base, and 7 bases had no gene match. CDR1 is SGHNT and CDR2 is YYREEE in the germline V gene (reference sequence). CDR3 sequence (DNA): TGTGCCAGCAGCTTGTCAAGCGGGGCGGTCACAGATACGCAGTATTTT. Amino acids: CASSLSSGAVTDTQYF.

The V and J genes are TRBV11-2 and TRBJ2-7; TRBD2 matches at 11 bases. The CDR3 runs to 15 residues. Per the germline V gene, CDR1 is SGHAT and CDR2 is FQNNGV. Trimming cost V 1 base and J 4 bases; bases outside gene matches: 3. CDR3 in amino acids: CASSLVAGGQYEQYF. CDR3 DNA: TGTGCCAGCAGCTTAGTAGCGGGAGGGCAGTACGAGCAGTACTTC. Filled out from reference TRBV11-2 and TRBJ2-7, the complete variable domain reads EAGVAQSPRYKIIEKRQSVAFWCNPISGHATLYWYQQILGQGPKLLIQFQNNGVVDDSQLPKDRFSAERLKGVDSTLKIQPAKLEDSAVYLCASSLVAGGQYEQYFGPGTRLTVT.

The chain carries TRBV7-3 and TRBJ2-2; a weak D match, TRBD2 (6 bases). V dropped 8 bases and J dropped 6 bases, with 22 bases sitting between them. Per the germline V gene, CDR1 is SGHTA and CDR2 is FQGTGA. The CDR3 runs 16 residues. The CDR3 is CASSRLDYREPGELFF. CDR3 in DNA: TGTGCCAGCTCCCGACTTGACTACCGGGAGCCCGGGGAGCTGTTTTTT.

The chain has TRBV10-3 and TRBJ2-2; 12 positions agree with TRBD2. CDR1 is ENHRY and CDR2 is SYGVKD in the germline V gene. The CDR3 has 16 residues. With V trimmed by 4 bases and J by 0 bases, 0 bases remained unmatched. The CDR3 nucleotides are TGTGCCATCAGTGGGACTAGCGGGACGAACACCGGGGAGCTGTTTTTT. Protein: CAISGTSGTNTGELFF.

The chain is built from TRBV11-2 and TRBJ2-3; 13 nucleotides match TRBD2. The CDR3 consists of 15 residues. V lost 5 bases and J lost 3; bases outside the gene matches: 2. Germline V gives CDR1 SGHAT, CDR2 FQNNGV. CDR3 coding DNA: TGTGCCAGCAGCCCGGGACTAGCGGGAACAGATACGCAGTATTTT. Translation gives CASSPGLAGTDTQYF.

The rearrangement joins TRBV24-1 to TRBJ1-2; a weak D match, TRBD1 (6 bases). From germline, CDR1 is KGHDR and CDR2 SFDVKD. The V end was cut by 5 bases, the J end by 8 bases, with 11 bases between. CDR3 length: 12 residues. In DNA, the CDR3 is TGTGCCACCAGTGGAACAGGGACCGGCTACACCTTC. Its protein product is CATSGTGTGYTF.

The J gene is TRBJ1-2, the V gene TRBV11-3, with D perhaps matching TRBD1 (6 bases). The CDR3 has 17 residues. CDR1 and CDR2 from the germline V gene are SGHNT and YENEEA. Between the trimmed V and J ends, which lost 4 bases and 4 bases, there was a span of 22 bases. Here the CDR3 reads CASSSPAHRVPGYGYTF. CDR3 in DNA: TGTGCCAGCAGCTCGCCCGCGCACAGGGTACCGGGCTATGGCTACACCTTC.

This clone appeared once. The gene calls are TRBV12-5 and TRBJ2-7; TRBD1 is a possible D gene (5 bases). CDR1 and CDR2 (germline): LGHNT, FRNRAP. V lost 3 bases to trimming and J lost 3 bases, with 18 bases between them. CDR3 length: 16 residues. Written as DNA, the CDR3 is TGTGCTAGTGGTTTCCCGCCATTGGAACAGGTCTACGAGCAGTACTTC. This encodes CASGFPPLEQVYEQYF.

The rearrangement joins TRBV2 to TRBJ2-2; D is perhaps TRBD1 (5 bases). Trimming removed 7 bases at V and 4 bases at J, with 10 bases between. The CDR3 has 13 residues. The germline V gene encodes CDR1 SNHLY and CDR2 FYNNEI. The CDR3 sequence: CASKSQGTGELFF. The DNA for the CDR3 is TGTGCCAGCAAAAGTCAGGGCACCGGGGAGCTGTTTTTT.

V and J are TRBV7-8 and TRBJ2-7; 8 bases align to TRBD1. The CDR3 is made up of 13 amino acids. V lost 5 bases to trimming and J lost 1 base; unmatched junction nucleotides: 1. CDR1 and CDR2 (germline): SGHVS, FQNEAQ. The CDR3 region is CASSQGASYEQYV. The CDR3 DNA sequence: TGTGCCAGCAGCCAGGGGGCTTCCTACGAGCAGTACGTC.

V usage is TRBV11-2 and J usage is TRBJ2-1; 11 nucleotides agree with TRBD2. Germline loops: CDR1 SGHAT, CDR2 FQNNGV. V lost 4 bases to trimming and J lost 2 bases; unmatched junction nucleotides: 4. CDR3 length equals 16 residues. CDR3 region: CASSSSGGPTYNEQFF. CDR3 sequence (DNA): TGTGCCAGCAGCTCTAGCGGGGGGCCTACCTACAATGAGCAGTTCTTC.

This sequence joins TRBV5-1 and TRBJ2-7; 11 bases map to TRBD2. Trimming removed 0 bases from V and 3 bases from J; junction bases left unmatched: 2. Germline V gives CDR1 SGHRS, CDR2 YFSETQ. The length of the CDR3 is 15 residues. The CDR3 here is CASSLGLAGFYEQYF. The CDR3 region has the DNA TGCGCCAGCAGCTTGGGACTAGCGGGATTCTACGAGCAGTACTTC.

The chain employs TRBV30 and TRBJ1-5, with 7 bases aligning to TRBD1. There are 17 residues in the CDR3. Germline V gene data show CDR1 as GTSNPN and CDR2 as SVGIG (reference sequence). The ends lost 0 bases at V and 0 bases at J; junction bases unmatched: 8. CDR3 nucleotide sequence: TGTGCCTGGAGTGTCGGGACAGTGATCTATAGCAATCAGCCCCAGCATTTT. Protein sequence: CAWSVGTVIYSNQPQHF. Supplemented by reference TRBV30 and TRBJ1-5, the full variable domain reads SQTIHQWPATLVQPVGSPLSLECTVEGTSNPNLYWYRQAAGRGLQLLFYSVGIGQISSEVPQNLSASRPQDRQFILSSKKLLLSDSGFYLCAWSVGTVIYSNQPQHFGDGTRLSIL.

V gene TRBV7-3 combines with J gene TRBJ2-5; 8 bases map to TRBD1. The V segment lost 5 bases and the J segment 5 bases; nucleotides outside the gene matches: 10. Germline V lookup: CDR1 SGHTA, CDR2 FQGTGA. There are 15 residues in the CDR3. The CDR3 here is CASSPGQANRETQYF. The CDR3 DNA reads as TGTGCCAGCAGCCCGGGACAGGCCAACAGGGAGACCCAGTACTTC.

This clone was detected a few times. This chain connects TRBV2 to TRBJ2-2; 10 positions match TRBD2. The germline V gene encodes CDR1 SNHLY and CDR2 FYNNEI. The CDR3 contains 16 residues. Trimming took 4 bases from V and 5 from J; bases not matched to a gene: 7. This CDR3 reads CASSGLAGVGTGELFF. The CDR3 nucleotides read TGTGCCAGCAGTGGGCTAGCGGGAGTCGGAACCGGGGAGCTGTTTTTT.

This rearrangement joins TRBV7-2 to TRBJ2-7; 9 positions match TRBD2. Unmatched junction bases numbered 6, after V lost 1 base and J lost 2 bases. The CDR3 is 16 residues long. Per the germline V gene, CDR1 is SGHTA and CDR2 is FQGNSA. The CDR3 nucleotides read TGTGCCAGCAGCTTAGTTGGTAGCGGGGGCCCCTACGAGCAGTACGTC. Amino acids: CASSLVGSGGPYEQYV.

The chain employs TRBV28 and TRBJ2-5; weak D call: TRBD1 (5 bases). Germline CDR1 is MDHEN and CDR2 is SYDVKM. Trimming left V 4 bases short and J 7 bases short, with 19 bases between. The CDR3 runs to 15 residues. In DNA form, the CDR3 reads TGTGCCAGCAGTTGGCGAGGACACGGCCAGGGGACCCAGTACTTC. This translates into CASSWRGHGQGTQYF.

This clone was seen a few times. This chain connects TRBV7-2 to TRBJ1-2, with a weak D call TRBD1 (5 bases). The CDR3 length is 12 residues. The V end was cut by 4 bases, the J end by 8 bases, with 11 bases between. Germline CDR1 SGHTA, CDR2 FQGNSA. CDR3 nucleotide sequence: TGTGCCAGCAGCTCCAACAGGAAGGGCTACACCTTC. It is translated as CASSSNRKGYTF.